These 19 T cell receptor beta chains originate from one sample sequenced in a study of T-cell reconstitution after alpha-beta-depleted transplantation in children. Library preparation (for TCRbeta) was performed with unique molecular identifiers. Each CDR3 protein gets one entry after TCRdb re-called the PCR reads with MiXCR. The repertoire includes about 460,000 distinct CDR3 sequences, about 10% of them detected once, and 2% sits in the top ten. This specimen was PBMCs, taken before TCRalphabeta/CD19-depleted stem cell transplant. The receptors come from a child aged 2-15 years with inherited bone marrow failure, due to receive a stem cell transplant.

This clonotype was counted ten times or more. This chain connects TRBV28 to TRBJ2-5, with TRBD1 matching 7 bases. Germline CDR1 and CDR2: MDHEN and SYDVKM. The CDR3 is 16 amino acids. Germline trimming cut 7 bases from V and 4 bases from J; bases unmatched to any gene: 15. This chain's CDR3 is CASIRGTAPGGETQYF. Written as DNA, the CDR3 is TGTGCCAGCATCCGAGGGACAGCACCTGGAGGAGAGACCCAGTACTTC.

This clonotype was seen ten or more times. The gene calls are TRBV7-2 and TRBJ2-4; D not resolved. The V end lost 2 bases, the J end lost 5 bases, and 7 bases lay between the germline ends. Germline CDR1 reads SGHTA; CDR2 reads FQGNSA. This CDR3 region has 13 residues. CDR3 DNA: TGTGCCAGCAGCTTAAACAGACAAAACATTCAGTACTTC. Encoded protein: CASSLNRQNIQYF.

This chain uses TRBV6-2 or TRBV6-3 with TRBJ2-1; either TRBD1 or TRBD2 may fit D (7 bases each). CDR3 length: 16 amino acids. V was trimmed by 6 bases and J by 1 base, leaving 16 bases between them. Germline V gives CDR1 MNHEY, CDR2 SVGEGT. The CDR3 spells CASRTPGGGSYNEQFF. The CDR3, as DNA: TGTGCCAGCAGGACCCCAGGGGGGGGGTCCTACAATGAGCAGTTCTTC.

This clonotype has at least ten counts. V gene TRBV27 combines with J gene TRBJ1-6; D perhaps matches TRBD1 (5 bases). Germline V lookup: CDR1 MNHEY, CDR2 SMNVEV (reference sequence). Deletions cut 7 bases from V and 7 bases from J, with 17 bases between. The CDR3 runs 15 residues. CDR3 nucleotides: TGTGCCAGCACCCTTATGGTGGGGGGAAATTCACCCCTCCACTTT. It specifies CASTLMVGGNSPLHF.

As regards this clonotype: Given a much more abundant clone one base away, this may be a read error. The gene calls are TRBV29-1 and TRBJ2-1, with D perhaps TRBD2 (5 bases). CDR3 length equals 15 residues. Germline CDR1 reads SQVTM; CDR2 reads ANQGSEA. Here the CDR3 reads CSVASRLAPYNDQFF. CDR3 sequence (DNA): TGCAGCGTTGCCAGTAGGCTAGCCCCTTACAATGACCAGTTCTTC.

This clonotype was seen many times. This rearrangement joins TRBV27 to TRBJ2-5; TRBD1 aligns across 9 bases. V gave up 5 bases and J gave up 4 bases; unmatched junction bases: 8. The CDR3 extends over 15 amino acids. Germline CDR1 and CDR2: MNHEY and SMNVEV (reference sequence). The CDR3 nucleotides are TGTGCCAGCAGTCCCCGGACAGGGGATTCAGAGACCCAGTACTTC. This translates into CASSPRTGDSETQYF.

There are many counts of this clonotype. The chain employs TRBV7-6 and TRBJ2-1; TRBD2 might be the D (6 bases). This CDR3 is 11 amino acids long. Trimming took 7 bases from V and 9 from J, leaving 10 bases between them. Germline V gene sequence: CDR1 SGHVS, CDR2 FNYEAQ. CDR3 loop: CASTSDTEQFF. The DNA for the CDR3 is TGTGCCAGCACTAGCGACACTGAGCAGTTCTTC.

This clonotype was recorded many times. This sequence joins TRBV29-1 and TRBJ2-5; D is unresolved. Per germline, CDR1 SQVTM and CDR2 ANQGSEA. The CDR3 runs 12 residues. In DNA form, the CDR3 reads TGCAGTGCAGGAGCGAACCAAGAGACCCAGTACTTC. Translated: CSAGANQETQYF. Filled out from reference TRBV29-1 and TRBJ2-5, the complete variable domain reads SAVISQKPSRDICQRGTSLTIQCQVDSQVTMMFWYRQQPGQSLTLIATANQGSEATYESGFVIDKFPISRPNLTFSTLTVSNMSPEDSSIYLCSAGANQETQYFGPGTRLLVL.

V usage is TRBV20-1 and J usage is TRBJ2-1, with 14 nucleotides matching TRBD2. CDR1 and CDR2 (germline): DFQATT, SNEGSKA (reference sequence). CDR3 length equals 17 residues. V was clipped by 2 bases and J by 9 bases; unmatched bases: 12. The CDR3 loop is CSARSPTGLAGDTEQFF. Here the CDR3 DNA reads TGCAGTGCTAGATCCCCCACGGGACTAGCGGGAGACACTGAGCAGTTCTTC.

This clonotype was observed many times. The chain combines TRBV29-1 with TRBJ2-3; D may be TRBD2 (6 bases). The germline V gene has CDR1 SQVTM and CDR2 ANQGSEA. The germline V and J ends were trimmed by 3 bases and 3 bases, with 13 bases remaining between them. The CDR3 is 14 residues long. Written as DNA, the CDR3 is TGCAGCGTTGAGGTGGGAGGCGGGACAGATACGCAGTATTTT. It is translated as CSVEVGGGTDTQYF.

This clonotype has a count of ten or more. This chain uses TRBV28 with TRBJ1-5; TRBD1 aligns across 7 bases. CDR1 and CDR2 from the germline V gene are MDHEN and SYDVKM. The CDR3 has 15 amino acids. After removal of 5 bases from V and 4 bases from J, the junction contained 8 bases not matched to a gene. The CDR3 coding sequence is TGTGCCAGCAGTCTCAGACAGGGCCCTAATCAGCCCCAGCATTTT. As protein: CASSLRQGPNQPQHF.

This clonotype was recorded at least ten times. The V gene is TRBV12-3 or TRBV12-4, the J gene TRBJ2-7; 8 bases fit TRBD2. The CDR3 has 16 residues. The trim removed 1 base at V and 5 bases at J, leaving 10 bases unmatched. CDR3 loop: CASSLGSPGGLNEQYF. CDR3 nucleotide sequence: TGTGCCAGCAGTTTAGGGTCGCCGGGAGGGCTTAACGAGCAGTACTTC.

The chain is built from TRBV12-3 or TRBV12-4 and TRBJ2-7; TRBD2 aligns across 10 bases. This CDR3 region has 15 residues. V shed 6 bases and J 2 bases; nucleotides not matched to a gene: 7. CDR3 amino acids: CASSSPTSGTYEQYF. CDR3 coding DNA: TGTGCCAGCAGCTCACCTACTAGCGGGACCTACGAGCAGTACTTC.

The chain couples TRBV27 to TRBJ1-1; D gene uncertain. Germline loops: CDR1 MNHEY, CDR2 SMNVEV (reference sequence). This CDR3 is 13 amino acids long. The V gene lost 3 bases and the J gene lost 1 base, with 6 bases spanning the gap. CDR3 DNA: TGTGCCAGCAGTTTCTTGAAGAACACTGAAGCTTTCTTT. This encodes CASSFLKNTEAFF.

This clonotype has more than one count but fewer than ten. This chain uses TRBV20-1 with TRBJ2-7, with 7 positions matching TRBD2. The CDR3 is made up of 18 amino acids. Germline V gene lookup returns CDR1 DFQATT and CDR2 SNEGSKA (reference sequence). Losses at the gene ends were 3 bases for V and 0 bases for J; bases not matched to a gene: 17. The CDR3 region has the DNA TGCAGTGCTAGTTTCAATCCCCCACGGCGGGAGCTCTCCTACGAGCAGTACTTC. Translation: CSASFNPPRRELSYEQYF.

The chain's CDR3 is CASSLTIRTGELFF. The CDR3 bases are TGCGCCAGCAGTCTAACAATACGAACCGGGGAGCTGTTTTTT. The gene calls are TRBV23-1 and TRBJ2-2; D gene ambiguous. TRBV23-1 is reported as an ORF; its role is uncertain. The V gene lost 4 bases and the J gene lost 5 bases, with 11 bases spanning the gap. The length of the CDR3 is 14 residues.

This clonotype was counted at least ten times. The CDR3 reads CASSLGIRQYF. CDR3 DNA: TGTGCCAGCAGCCTAGGTATCAGGCAGTACTTC. V is TRBV5-6 and J is TRBJ2-7; no definite D call. With 4 bases removed from V and 9 bases from J, the gap between germline ends came to 11 bases. Germline CDR1 is SGHDT and CDR2 is YYEEEE. The CDR3 spans 11 residues.

This chain connects TRBV19 to TRBJ1-1; D is perhaps TRBD1 (6 bases). Germline V gives CDR1 LNHDA, CDR2 SQIVND (reference sequence). The CDR3 totals 15 residues. V lost 3 bases and J 4 bases, leaving 15 bases between the germline ends. The CDR3 reads CASSIPQGWITEAFF. The CDR3 bases are TGTGCCAGTAGTATCCCACAGGGATGGATCACTGAAGCTTTCTTT. Variable domain in full (rest from reference TRBV19 and TRBJ1-1): DGGITQSPKYLFRKEGQNVTLSCEQNLNHDAMYWYRQDPGQGLRLIYYSQIVNDFQKGDIAEGYSVSREKKESFPLTVTSAQKNPTAFYLCASSIPQGWITEAFFGQGTRLTVV.

This clonotype was recorded many times. In DNA form, the CDR3 reads TGTGCCAGCAGCTTAACGGGAGGGCCCCCATATGTCGGGGAGCTGTTTTTT. It is translated as CASSLTGGPPYVGELFF. The genes are TRBV7-2 and TRBJ2-2, with 8 bases lining up with TRBD2. In germline, CDR1 is SGHTA, CDR2 FQGNSA. Losses at the gene ends were 2 bases for V and 7 bases for J; bases not matched to a gene: 12. This CDR3 contains 17 residues.